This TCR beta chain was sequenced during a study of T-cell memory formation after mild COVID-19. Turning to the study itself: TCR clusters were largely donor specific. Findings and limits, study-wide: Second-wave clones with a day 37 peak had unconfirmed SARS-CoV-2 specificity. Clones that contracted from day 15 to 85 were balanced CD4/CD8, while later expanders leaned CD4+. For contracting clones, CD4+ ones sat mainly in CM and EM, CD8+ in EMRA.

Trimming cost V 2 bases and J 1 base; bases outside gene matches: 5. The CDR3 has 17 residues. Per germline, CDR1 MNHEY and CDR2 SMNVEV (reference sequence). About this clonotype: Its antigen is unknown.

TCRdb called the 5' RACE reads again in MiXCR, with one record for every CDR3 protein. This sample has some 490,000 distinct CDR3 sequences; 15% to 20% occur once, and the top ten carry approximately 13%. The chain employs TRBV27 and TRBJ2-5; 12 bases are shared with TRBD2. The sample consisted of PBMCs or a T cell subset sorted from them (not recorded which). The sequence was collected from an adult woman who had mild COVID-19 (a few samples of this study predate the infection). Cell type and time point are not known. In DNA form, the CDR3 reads TGTGCCAGCAGTTTAACCCCGACTAGCGGGGGCCAAGAGACCCAGTACTTC. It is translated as CASSLTPTSGGQETQYF.